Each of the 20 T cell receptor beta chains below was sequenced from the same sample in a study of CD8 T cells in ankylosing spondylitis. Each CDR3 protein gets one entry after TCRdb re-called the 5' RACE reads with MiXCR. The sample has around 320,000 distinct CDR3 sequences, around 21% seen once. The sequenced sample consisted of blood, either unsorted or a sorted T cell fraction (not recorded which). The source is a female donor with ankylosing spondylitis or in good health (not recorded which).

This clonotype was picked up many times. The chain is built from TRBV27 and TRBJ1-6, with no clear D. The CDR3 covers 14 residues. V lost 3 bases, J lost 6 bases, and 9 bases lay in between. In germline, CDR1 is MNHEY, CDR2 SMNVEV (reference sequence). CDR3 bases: TGTGCCAGCAGTTTGGACGGGTCTAATTCACCCCTCCACTTT. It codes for CASSLDGSNSPLHF.

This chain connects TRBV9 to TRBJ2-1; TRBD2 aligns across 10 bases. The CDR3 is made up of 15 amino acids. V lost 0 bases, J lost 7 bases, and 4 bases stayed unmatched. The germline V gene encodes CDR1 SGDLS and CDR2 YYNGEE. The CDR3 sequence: CASSVAAGGRNEQFF. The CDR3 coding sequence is TGTGCCAGCAGCGTAGCAGCGGGAGGGAGAAATGAGCAGTTCTTC.

CDR3 region: CASSTGTGDAKETQYF. The CDR3 region has the DNA TGTGCCAGCAGCACCGGGACAGGGGATGCCAAAGAGACCCAGTACTTC. V and J are TRBV21-1 and TRBJ2-5; the DNA was not compared with TRBD1, the D call given in the table. TRBV21-1 is a pseudogene locus. This CDR3 comprises 16 residues.

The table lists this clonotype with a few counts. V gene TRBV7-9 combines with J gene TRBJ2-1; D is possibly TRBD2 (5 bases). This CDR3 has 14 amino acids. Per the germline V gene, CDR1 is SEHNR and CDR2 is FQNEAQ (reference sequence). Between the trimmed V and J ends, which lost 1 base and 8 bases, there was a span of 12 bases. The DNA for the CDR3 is TGTGCCAGCAGCTTAGGTTCGGGAAACCATGAGCAGTTCTTC. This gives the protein CASSLGSGNHEQFF.

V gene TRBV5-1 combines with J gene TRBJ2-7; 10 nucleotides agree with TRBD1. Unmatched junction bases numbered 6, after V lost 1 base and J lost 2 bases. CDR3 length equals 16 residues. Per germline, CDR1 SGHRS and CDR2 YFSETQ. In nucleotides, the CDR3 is TGCGCCAGCAGCTTGTTGGTCGGGACAGGGGCCTACGAGCAGTACTTC. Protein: CASSLLVGTGAYEQYF.

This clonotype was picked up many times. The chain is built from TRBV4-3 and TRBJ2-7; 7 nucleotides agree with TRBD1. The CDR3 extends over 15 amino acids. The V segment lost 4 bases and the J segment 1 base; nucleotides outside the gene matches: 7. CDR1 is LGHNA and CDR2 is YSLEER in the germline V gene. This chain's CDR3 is CASSLRQGPSYEQYF. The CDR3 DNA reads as TGCGCCAGCAGCCTCCGACAGGGTCCATCCTACGAGCAGTACTTC.

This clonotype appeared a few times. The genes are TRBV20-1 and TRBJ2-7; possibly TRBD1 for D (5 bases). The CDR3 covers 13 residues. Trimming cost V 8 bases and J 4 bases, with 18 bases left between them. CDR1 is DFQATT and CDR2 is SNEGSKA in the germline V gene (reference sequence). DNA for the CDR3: TGCAGTACAGAGAGACAGAATCTGTACGAGCAGTACTTC. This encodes CSTERQNLYEQYF.

DNA for the CDR3: TGTGCCAGCATGGAGGGGGCAGAAGGGAATCAGCCCCAGCATTTT. Protein sequence: CASMEGAEGNQPQHF. The V gene is TRBV6-2 or TRBV6-3, the J gene TRBJ1-5; 7 nucleotides match TRBD1. This CDR3 is built from 15 residues. Per the germline V gene, CDR1 is MNHEY and CDR2 is SVGEGT. V gave up 7 bases and J gave up 4 bases; unmatched junction bases: 10.

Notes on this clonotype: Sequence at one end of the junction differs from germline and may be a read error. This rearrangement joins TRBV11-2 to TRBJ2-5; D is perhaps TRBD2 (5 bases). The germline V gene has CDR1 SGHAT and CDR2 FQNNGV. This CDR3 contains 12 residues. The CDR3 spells CARSLRELTQYF. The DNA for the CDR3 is TGTGCCAGAAGCTTAAGGGAGCTGACCCAGTACTTC.

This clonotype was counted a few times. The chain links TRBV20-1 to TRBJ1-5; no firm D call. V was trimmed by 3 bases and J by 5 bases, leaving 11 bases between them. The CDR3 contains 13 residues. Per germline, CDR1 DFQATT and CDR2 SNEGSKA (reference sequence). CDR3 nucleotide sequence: TGCAGTGCTAGTTTGGGCGTCGATCAGCCCCAGCATTTT. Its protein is CSASLGVDQPQHF.

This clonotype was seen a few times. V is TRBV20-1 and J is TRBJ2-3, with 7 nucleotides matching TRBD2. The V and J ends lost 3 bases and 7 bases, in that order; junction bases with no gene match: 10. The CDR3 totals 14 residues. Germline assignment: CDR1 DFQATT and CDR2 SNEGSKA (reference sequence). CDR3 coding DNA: TGCAGTGCTAGGTGGGCGGGGGTTCGGAATACGCAGTATTTT. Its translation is CSARWAGVRNTQYF.

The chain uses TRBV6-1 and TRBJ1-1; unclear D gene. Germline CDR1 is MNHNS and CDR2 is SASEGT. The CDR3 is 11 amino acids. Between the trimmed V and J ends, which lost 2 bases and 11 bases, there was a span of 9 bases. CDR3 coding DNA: TGTGCCAGCAGTGAACTCGCGCGGGCTTTCTTT. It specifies CASSELARAFF.

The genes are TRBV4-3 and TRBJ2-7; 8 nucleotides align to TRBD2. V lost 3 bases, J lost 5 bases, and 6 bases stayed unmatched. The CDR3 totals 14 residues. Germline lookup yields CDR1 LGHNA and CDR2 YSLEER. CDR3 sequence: CASSHREGRHEQYF. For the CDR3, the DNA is TGCGCCAGCAGCCACCGGGAGGGTAGGCACGAGCAGTACTTC.

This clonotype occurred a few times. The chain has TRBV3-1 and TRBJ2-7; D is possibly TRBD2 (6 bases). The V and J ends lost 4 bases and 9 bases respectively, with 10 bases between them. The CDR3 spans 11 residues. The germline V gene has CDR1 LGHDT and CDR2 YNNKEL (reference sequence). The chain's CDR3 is CASSPGGAQYF. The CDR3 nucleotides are TGTGCCAGCAGCCCAGGCGGGGCGCAGTACTTC.

The CDR3 bases are TGTGCCAGCAGTTACTCTCGCAGGACCGTAGGAATCCATGAGCAGTTCTTC. It encodes CASSYSRRTVGIHEQFF. The chain carries TRBV6-2 or TRBV6-3 and TRBJ2-1; no definite D call. In germline, CDR1 is MNHEY, CDR2 SVGEGT. V was clipped by 0 bases and J by 8 bases, with 20 bases between them. The CDR3 spans 17 residues.

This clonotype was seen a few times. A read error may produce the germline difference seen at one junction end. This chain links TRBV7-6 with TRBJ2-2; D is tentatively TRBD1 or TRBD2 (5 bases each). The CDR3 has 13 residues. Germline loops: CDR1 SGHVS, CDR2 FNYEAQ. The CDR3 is CASSLVGAGQPAF. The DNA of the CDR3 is TGTGCCAGCAGCTTAGTCGGGGCAGGGCAACCCGCTTTT.

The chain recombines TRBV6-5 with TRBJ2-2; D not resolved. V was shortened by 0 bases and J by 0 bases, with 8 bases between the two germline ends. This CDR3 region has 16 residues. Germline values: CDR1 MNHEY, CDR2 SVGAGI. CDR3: CASSYSRIPNTGELFF. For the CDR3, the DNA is TGTGCCAGCAGTTACTCGAGGATCCCGAACACCGGGGAGCTGTTTTTT.

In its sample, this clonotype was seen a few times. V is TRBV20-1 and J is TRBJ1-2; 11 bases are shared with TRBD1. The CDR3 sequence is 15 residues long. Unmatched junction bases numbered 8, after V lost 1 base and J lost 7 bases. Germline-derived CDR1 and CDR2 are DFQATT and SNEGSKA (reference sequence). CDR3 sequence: CSARAGTGGYSGYTF. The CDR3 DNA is TGCAGTGCTAGAGCCGGGACAGGGGGTTATAGTGGCTACACCTTC.

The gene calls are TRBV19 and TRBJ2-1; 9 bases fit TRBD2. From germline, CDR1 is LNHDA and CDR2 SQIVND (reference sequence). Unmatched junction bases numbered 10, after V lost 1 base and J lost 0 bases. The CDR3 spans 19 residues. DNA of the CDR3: TGTGCCAGTAGTATAGGGCGACTAGCGGCTAGGAGCTCCTACAATGAGCAGTTCTTC. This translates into CASSIGRLAARSSYNEQFF.

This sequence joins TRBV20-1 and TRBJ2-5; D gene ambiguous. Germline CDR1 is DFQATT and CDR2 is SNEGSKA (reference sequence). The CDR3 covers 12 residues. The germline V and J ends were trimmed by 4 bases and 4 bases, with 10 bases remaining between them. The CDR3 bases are TGCAGTGCTATCGTCGGGCTAGAGACCCAGTACTTC. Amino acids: CSAIVGLETQYF.